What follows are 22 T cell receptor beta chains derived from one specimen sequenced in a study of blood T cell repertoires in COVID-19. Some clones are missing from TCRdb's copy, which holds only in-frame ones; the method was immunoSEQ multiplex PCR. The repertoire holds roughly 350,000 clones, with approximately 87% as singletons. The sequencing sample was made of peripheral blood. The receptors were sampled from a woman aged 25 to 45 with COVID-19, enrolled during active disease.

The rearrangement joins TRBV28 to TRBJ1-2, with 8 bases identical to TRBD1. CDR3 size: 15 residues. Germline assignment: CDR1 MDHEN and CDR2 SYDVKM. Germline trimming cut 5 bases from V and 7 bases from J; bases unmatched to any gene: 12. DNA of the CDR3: TGTGCCAGCAGTCCACTGACAGGGGAGAAGGCTGGCTACACCTTC. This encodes CASSPLTGEKAGYTF.

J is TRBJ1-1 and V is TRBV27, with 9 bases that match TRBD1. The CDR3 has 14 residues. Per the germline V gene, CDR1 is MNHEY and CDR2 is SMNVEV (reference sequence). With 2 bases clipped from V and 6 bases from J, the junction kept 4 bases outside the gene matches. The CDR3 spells CASSLAGQGAEAFF. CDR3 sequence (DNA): TGTGCCAGCAGTTTAGCGGGACAGGGCGCTGAAGCTTTCTTT.

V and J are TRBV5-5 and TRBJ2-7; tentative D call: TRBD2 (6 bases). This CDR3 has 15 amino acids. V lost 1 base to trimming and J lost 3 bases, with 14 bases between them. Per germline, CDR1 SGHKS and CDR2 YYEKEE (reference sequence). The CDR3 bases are TGTGCCAGCAGCTTGTCGGCGGGAACCTACTACGAGCAGTACTTC. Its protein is CASSLSAGTYYEQYF. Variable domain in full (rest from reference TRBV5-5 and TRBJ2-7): DAGVTQSPTHLIKTRGQQVTLRCSPISGHKSVSWYQQVLGQGPQFIFQYYEKEERGRGNFPDRFSARQFPNYSSELNVNALLLGDSALYLCASSLSAGTYYEQYFGPGTRLTVT.

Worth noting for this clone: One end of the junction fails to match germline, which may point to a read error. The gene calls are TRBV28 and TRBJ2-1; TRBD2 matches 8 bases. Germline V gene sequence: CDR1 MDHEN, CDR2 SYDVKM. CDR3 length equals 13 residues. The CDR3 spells CASRTGSKRERFF. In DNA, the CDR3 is TGTGCCAGCAGGACTGGGTCTAAGCGGGAGCGGTTCTTC.

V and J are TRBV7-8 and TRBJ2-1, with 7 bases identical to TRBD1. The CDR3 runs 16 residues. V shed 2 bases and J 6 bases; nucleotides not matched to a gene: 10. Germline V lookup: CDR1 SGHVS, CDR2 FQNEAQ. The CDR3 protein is CASSLNRQGVGNEQFF. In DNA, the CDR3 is TGTGCCAGCAGCTTAAACCGACAGGGCGTCGGCAATGAGCAGTTCTTC. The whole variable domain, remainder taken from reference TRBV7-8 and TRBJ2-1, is GAGVSQSPRYKVAKRGQDVALRCDPISGHVSLFWYQQALGQGPEFLTYFQNEAQLDKSGLPSDRFFAERPEGSVSTLKIQRTQQEDSAVYLCASSLNRQGVGNEQFFGPGTRLTVL.

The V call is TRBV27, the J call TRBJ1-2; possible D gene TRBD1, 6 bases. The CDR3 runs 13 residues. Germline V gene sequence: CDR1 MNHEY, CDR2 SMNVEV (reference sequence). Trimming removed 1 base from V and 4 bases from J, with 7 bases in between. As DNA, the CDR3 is TGTGCCAGCAGTTTATTACAGGGCTATGGCTACACCTTC. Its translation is CASSLLQGYGYTF.

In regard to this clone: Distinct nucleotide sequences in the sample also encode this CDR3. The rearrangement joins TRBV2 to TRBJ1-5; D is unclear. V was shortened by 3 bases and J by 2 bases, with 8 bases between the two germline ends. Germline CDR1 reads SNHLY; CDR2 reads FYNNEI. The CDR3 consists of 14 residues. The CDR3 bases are TGTGCCAGCAGTGATAGGAGGGGCAATCAGCCCCAGCATTTT. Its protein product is CASSDRRGNQPQHF.

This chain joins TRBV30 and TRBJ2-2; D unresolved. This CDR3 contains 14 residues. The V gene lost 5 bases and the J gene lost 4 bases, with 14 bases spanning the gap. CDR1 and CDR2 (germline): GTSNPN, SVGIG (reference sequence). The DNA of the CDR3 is TGTGCCTGGGGCCCCGGTCTGTTCACCGGGGAGCTGTTTTTT. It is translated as CAWGPGLFTGELFF. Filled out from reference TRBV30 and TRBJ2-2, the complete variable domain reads SQTIHQWPATLVQPVGSPLSLECTVEGTSNPNLYWYRQAAGRGLQLLFYSVGIGQISSEVPQNLSASRPQDRQFILSSKKLLLSDSGFYLCAWGPGLFTGELFFGEGSRLTVL.

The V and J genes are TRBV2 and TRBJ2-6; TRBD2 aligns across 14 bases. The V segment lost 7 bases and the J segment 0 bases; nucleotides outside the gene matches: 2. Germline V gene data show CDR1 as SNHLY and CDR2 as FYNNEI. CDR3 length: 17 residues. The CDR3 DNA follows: TGTGCCAGCACTGGGACTAGCGGGGGCTCTGGGGCCAACGTCCTGACTTTC. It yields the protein CASTGTSGGSGANVLTF.

CDR3 sequence: CASSYVLQGGNEQYF. The CDR3 nucleotides are TGCGCCAGCAGCTACGTCCTACAGGGGGGCAACGAGCAGTACTTC. The J gene is TRBJ2-7, the V gene TRBV4-1, with TRBD1 identical over 8 bases. Germline loops: CDR1 MGHRA, CDR2 YSYEKL. This CDR3 comprises 15 residues. The V gene end was trimmed by 5 bases and the J gene end by 5 bases; junction bases not matched to a gene: 11.

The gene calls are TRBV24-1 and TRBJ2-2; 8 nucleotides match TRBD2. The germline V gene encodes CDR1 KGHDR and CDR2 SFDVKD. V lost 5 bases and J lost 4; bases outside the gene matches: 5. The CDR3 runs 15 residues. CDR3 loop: CATSGRLASTGELFF. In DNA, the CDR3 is TGTGCCACCAGTGGCCGACTAGCGAGCACCGGGGAGCTGTTTTTT.

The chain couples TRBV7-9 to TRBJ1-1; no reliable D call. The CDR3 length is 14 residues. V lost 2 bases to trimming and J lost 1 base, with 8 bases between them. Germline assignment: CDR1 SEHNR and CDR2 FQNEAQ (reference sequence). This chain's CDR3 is CASSLSGQNTEAFF. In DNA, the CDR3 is TGTGCCAGCAGCTTATCTGGGCAGAACACTGAAGCTTTCTTT.

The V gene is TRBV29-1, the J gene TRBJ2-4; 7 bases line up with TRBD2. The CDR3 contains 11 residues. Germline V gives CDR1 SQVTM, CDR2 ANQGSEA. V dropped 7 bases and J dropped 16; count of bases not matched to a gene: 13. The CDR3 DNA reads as TGCAGCGCCCAGTTTCGGCAGCGGGATTACTTC. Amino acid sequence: CSAQFRQRDYF. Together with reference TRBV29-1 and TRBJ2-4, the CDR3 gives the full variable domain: SAVISQKPSRDICQRGTSLTIQCQVDSQVTMMFWYRQQPGQSLTLIATANQGSEATYESGFVIDKFPISRPNLTFSTLTVSNMSPEDSSIYLCSAQFRQRDYFGAGTRLSVL.

CDR3 sequence reads: CATSRGGLAYEQYF. As DNA, the CDR3 is TGTGCCACCAGCAGAGGGGGACTTGCCTACGAGCAGTACTTC. V is TRBV15 and J is TRBJ2-7; D might be TRBD2 (6 bases). Deletions cut 1 base from V and 2 bases from J, with 9 bases between. There are 14 residues in the CDR3. Germline V gives CDR1 LNHNV, CDR2 YYDKDF (reference sequence).

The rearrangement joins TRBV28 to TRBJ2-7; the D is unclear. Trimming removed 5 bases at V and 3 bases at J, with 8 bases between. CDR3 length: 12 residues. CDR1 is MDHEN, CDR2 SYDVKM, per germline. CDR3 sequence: CASSPHFYEQYF. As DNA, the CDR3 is TGTGCCAGCAGTCCCCACTTCTACGAGCAGTACTTC.

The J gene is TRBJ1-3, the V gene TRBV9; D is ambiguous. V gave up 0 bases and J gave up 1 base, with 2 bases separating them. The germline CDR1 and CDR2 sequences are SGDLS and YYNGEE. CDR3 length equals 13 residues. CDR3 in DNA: TGTGCCAGCAGCGTAGCGTCTGGAAACACCATATATTTT. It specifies CASSVASGNTIYF.

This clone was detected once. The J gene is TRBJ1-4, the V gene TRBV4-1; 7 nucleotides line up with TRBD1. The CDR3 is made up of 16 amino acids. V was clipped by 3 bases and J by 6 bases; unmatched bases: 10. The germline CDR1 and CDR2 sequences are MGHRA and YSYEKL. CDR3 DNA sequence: TGCGCCAGCAGCCAGGCCAGACAGGGTTTGGATGAAAAACTGTTTTTT. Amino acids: CASSQARQGLDEKLFF.

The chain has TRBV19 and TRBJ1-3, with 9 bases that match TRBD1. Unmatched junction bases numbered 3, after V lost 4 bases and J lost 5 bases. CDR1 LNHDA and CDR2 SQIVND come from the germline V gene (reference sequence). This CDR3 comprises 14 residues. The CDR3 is CASSTGQGRNTIYF. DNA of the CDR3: TGTGCCAGTAGTACAGGACAGGGGAGAAACACCATATATTTT.

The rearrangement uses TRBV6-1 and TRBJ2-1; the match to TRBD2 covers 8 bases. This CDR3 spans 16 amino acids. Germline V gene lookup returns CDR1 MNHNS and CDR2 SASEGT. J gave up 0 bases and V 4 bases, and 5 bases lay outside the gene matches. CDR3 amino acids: CASSGPSGRSYNEQFF. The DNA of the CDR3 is TGTGCCAGCAGTGGGCCTAGCGGGCGCTCCTACAATGAGCAGTTCTTC.

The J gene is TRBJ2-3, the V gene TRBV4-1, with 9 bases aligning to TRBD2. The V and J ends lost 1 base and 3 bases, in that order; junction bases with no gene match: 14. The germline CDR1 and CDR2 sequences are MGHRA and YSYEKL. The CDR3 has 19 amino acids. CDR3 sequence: CASSQVSPRTSGWTDTQYF. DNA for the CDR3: TGCGCCAGCAGCCAAGTATCACCCCGTACTAGCGGGTGGACAGATACGCAGTATTTT.

The CDR3 DNA is TGTGCCAGCAGAGGCGACAGGGTCACTGAAGCTTTCTTT. Its translation: CASRGDRVTEAFF. The chain employs TRBV28 and TRBJ1-1, with 7 positions matching TRBD1. Germline V gene lookup returns CDR1 MDHEN and CDR2 SYDVKM. The CDR3 length is 13 residues. V shed 6 bases, J shed 4 bases, and the junction held 5 bases outside the gene matches.

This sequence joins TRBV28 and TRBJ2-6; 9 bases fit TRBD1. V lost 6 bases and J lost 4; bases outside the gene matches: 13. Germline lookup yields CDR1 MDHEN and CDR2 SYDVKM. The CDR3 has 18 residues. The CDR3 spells CASSSPGQGSLGANVLTF. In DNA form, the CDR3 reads TGTGCCAGCAGCTCCCCGGGACAGGGTAGTCTGGGGGCCAACGTCCTGACTTTC. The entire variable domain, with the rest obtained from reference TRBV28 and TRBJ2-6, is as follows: DVKVTQSSRYLVKRTGEKVFLECVQDMDHENMFWYRQDPGLGLRLIYFSYDVKMKEKGDIPEGYSVSREKKERFSLILESASTNQTSMYLCASSSPGQGSLGANVLTFGAGSRLTVL.